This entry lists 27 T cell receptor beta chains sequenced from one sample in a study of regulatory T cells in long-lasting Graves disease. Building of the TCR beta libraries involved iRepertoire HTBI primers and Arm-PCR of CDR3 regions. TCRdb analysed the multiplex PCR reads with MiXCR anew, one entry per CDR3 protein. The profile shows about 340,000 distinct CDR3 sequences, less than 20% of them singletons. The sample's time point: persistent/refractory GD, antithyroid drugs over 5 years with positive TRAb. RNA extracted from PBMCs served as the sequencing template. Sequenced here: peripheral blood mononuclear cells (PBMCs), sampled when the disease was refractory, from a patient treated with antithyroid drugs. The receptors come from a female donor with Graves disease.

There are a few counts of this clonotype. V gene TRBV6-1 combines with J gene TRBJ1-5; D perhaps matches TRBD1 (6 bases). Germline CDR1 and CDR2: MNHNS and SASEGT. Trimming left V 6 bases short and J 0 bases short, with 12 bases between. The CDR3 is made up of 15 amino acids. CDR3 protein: CASSRDTFSNQPQHF. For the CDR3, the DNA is TGTGCCAGCAGCCGGGACACCTTTAGCAATCAGCCCCAGCATTTT.

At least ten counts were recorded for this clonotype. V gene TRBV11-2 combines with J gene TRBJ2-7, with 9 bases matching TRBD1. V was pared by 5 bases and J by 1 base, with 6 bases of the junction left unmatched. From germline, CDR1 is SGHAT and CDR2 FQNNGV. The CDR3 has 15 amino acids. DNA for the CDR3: TGTGCCAGCAGCCACCACAGGGGGCGTTCCTACGAGCAGTACTTC. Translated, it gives CASSHHRGRSYEQYF.

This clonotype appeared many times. The CDR3 spells CASSVDRGLETQYF. The CDR3 DNA is TGTGCCAGCAGTGTGGACAGGGGGCTAGAGACCCAGTACTTC. The rearrangement uses TRBV27 and TRBJ2-5, with TRBD1 identical over 11 bases. The germline gives CDR1 MNHEY, CDR2 SMNVEV (reference sequence). CDR3 length: 14 amino acids. Trimming at V came to 5 bases and at J to 4 bases, leaving 3 bases not matched to a gene.

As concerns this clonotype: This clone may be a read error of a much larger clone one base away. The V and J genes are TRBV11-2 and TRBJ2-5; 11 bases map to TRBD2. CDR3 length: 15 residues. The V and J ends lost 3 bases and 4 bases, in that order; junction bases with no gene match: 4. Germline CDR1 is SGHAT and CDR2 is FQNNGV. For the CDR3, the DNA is TGTGCCAGCAGCTTTAGTAGCGGGGGGGCAGAGACCCAGTACTTC. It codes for CASSFSSGGAETQYF.

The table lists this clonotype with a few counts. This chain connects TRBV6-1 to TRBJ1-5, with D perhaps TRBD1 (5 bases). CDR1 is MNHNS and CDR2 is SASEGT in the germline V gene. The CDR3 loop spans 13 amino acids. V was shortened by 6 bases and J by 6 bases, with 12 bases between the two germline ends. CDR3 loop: CASRGEGFQPQHF. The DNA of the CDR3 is TGTGCCAGCAGGGGTGAGGGGTTTCAGCCCCAGCATTTT.

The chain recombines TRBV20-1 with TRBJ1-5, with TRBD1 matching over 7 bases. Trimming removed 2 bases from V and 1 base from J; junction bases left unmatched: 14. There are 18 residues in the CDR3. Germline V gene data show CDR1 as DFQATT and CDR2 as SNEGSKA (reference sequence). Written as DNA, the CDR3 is TGCAGTGCTAGAAAATTACTCAGGGTAGGGGGCAGCAATCAGCCCCAGCATTTT. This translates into CSARKLLRVGGSNQPQHF.

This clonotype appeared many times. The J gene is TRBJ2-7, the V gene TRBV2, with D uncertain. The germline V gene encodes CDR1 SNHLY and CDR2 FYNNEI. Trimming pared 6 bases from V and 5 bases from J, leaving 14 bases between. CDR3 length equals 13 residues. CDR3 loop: CASSGEPGNEQYF. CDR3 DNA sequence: TGTGCCAGCAGCGGTGAACCGGGCAACGAGCAGTACTTC.

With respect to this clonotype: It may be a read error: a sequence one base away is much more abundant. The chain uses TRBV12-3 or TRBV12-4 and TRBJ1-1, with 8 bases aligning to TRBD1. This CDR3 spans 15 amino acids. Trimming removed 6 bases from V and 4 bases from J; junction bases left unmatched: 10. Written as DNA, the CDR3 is TGTGCCAGCAGGCGTCGACAGGGGTGGAGCACTGAAGCTTTCTTT. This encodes CASRRRQGWSTEAFF.

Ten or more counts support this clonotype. This chain's CDR3 is CASSLADITGELFF. The CDR3 DNA is TGTGCCAGCAGCTTAGCGGACATCACCGGGGAGCTGTTTTTT. The chain carries TRBV7-2 and TRBJ2-2, with D maybe TRBD1 (5 bases). Trimming took off 0 bases at V and 4 bases at J, with 6 bases between the two ends. The CDR3 spans 14 residues. Germline V lookup: CDR1 SGHTA, CDR2 FQGNSA.

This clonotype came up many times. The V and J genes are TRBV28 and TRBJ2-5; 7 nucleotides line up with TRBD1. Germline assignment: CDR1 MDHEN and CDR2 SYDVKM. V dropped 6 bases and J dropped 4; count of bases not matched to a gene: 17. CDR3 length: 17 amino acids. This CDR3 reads CASSDPRGTTRRETQYF. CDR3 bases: TGTGCCAGCAGCGACCCCAGGGGGACAACTCGTCGAGAGACCCAGTACTTC.

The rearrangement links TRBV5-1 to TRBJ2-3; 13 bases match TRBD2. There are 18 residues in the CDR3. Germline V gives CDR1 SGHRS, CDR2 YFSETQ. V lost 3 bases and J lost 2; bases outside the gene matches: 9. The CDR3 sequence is CASSSRGTSGMPTDTQYF. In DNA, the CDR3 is TGCGCCAGCAGCTCACGCGGGACTAGCGGGATGCCCACAGATACGCAGTATTTT. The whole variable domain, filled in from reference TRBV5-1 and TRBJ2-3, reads KAGVTQTPRYLIKTRGQQVTLSCSPISGHRSVSWYQQTPGQGLQFLFEYFSETQRNKGNFPGRFSGRQFSNSRSEMNVSTLELGDSALYLCASSSRGTSGMPTDTQYFGPGTRLTVL.

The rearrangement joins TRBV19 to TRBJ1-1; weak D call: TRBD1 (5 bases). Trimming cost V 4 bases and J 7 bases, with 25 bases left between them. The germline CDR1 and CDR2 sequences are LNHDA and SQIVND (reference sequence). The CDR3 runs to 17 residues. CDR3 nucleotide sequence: TGTGCCAGTAGTACAAAGAGGGCAGGGAGGGTCGCCGGTGAAGCTTTCTTT. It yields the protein CASSTKRAGRVAGEAFF.

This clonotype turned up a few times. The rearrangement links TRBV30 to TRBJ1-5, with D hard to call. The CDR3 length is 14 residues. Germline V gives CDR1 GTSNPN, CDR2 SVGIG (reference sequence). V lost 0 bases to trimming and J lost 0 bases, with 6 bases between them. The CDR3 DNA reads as TGTGCCTGGAGTGTTACGGATAGCAATCAGCCCCAGCATTTT. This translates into CAWSVTDSNQPQHF.

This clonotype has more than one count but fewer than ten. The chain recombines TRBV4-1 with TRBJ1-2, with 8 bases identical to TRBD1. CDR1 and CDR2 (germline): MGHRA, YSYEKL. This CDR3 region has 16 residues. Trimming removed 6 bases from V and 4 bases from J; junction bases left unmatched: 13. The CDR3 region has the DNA TGCGCCAGCAGGCCGGCAGGGGGCTTCGGGTTCTATGGCTACACCTTC. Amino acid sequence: CASRPAGGFGFYGYTF.

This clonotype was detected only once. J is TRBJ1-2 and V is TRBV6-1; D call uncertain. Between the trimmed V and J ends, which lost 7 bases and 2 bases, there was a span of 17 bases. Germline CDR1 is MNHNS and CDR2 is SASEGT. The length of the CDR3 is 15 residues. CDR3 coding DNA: TGTGCCAGCACACTCCTAATGGAGGGAAACTATGGCTACACCTTC. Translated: CASTLLMEGNYGYTF.

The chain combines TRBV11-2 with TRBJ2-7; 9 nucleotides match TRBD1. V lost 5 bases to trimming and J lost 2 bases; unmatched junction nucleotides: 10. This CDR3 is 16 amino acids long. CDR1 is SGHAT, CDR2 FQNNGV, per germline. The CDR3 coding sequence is TGTGCCAGCAGCCAAGTCCCCGGGACAGGGCCCTACGAGCAGTACTTC. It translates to CASSQVPGTGPYEQYF. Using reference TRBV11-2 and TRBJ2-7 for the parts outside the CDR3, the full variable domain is EAGVAQSPRYKIIEKRQSVAFWCNPISGHATLYWYQQILGQGPKLLIQFQNNGVVDDSQLPKDRFSAERLKGVDSTLKIQPAKLEDSAVYLCASSQVPGTGPYEQYFGPGTRLTVT.

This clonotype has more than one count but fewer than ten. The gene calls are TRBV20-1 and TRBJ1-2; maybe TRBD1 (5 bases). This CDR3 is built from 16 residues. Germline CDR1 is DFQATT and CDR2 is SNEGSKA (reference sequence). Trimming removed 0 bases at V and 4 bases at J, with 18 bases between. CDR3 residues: CSARDPNQGLGYGYTF. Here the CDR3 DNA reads TGCAGTGCTAGAGATCCGAACCAGGGCCTGGGCTATGGCTACACCTTC.

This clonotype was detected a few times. The CDR3 protein is CASTGRGYNEQFF. In DNA, the CDR3 is TGTGCCAGCACCGGACGGGGATACAATGAGCAGTTCTTC. The V gene is TRBV18, the J gene TRBJ2-1; perhaps TRBD2 as D (5 bases). Trimming took off 8 bases at V and 4 bases at J, with 12 bases between the two ends. Germline lookup yields CDR1 KGHSH and CDR2 LQKENI. The CDR3 has 13 amino acids.

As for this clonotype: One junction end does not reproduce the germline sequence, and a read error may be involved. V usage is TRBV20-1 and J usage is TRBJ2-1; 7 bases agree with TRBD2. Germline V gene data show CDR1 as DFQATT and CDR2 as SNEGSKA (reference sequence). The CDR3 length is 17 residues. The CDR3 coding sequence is TGCAGTGCTAGTGGGGCCCTAAGCGGGAAATCCTTCAATGAGCAGTTCTTC. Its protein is CSASGALSGKSFNEQFF.

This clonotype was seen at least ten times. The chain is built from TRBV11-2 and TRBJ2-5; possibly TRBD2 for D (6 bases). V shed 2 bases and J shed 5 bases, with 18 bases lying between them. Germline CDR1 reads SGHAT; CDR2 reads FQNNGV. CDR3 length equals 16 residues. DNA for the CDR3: TGTGCCAGCAGCTTAATAAGGCGGGGTCTTTGGGAGACCCAGTACTTC. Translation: CASSLIRRGLWETQYF. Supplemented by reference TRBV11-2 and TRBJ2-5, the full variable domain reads EAGVAQSPRYKIIEKRQSVAFWCNPISGHATLYWYQQILGQGPKLLIQFQNNGVVDDSQLPKDRFSAERLKGVDSTLKIQPAKLEDSAVYLCASSLIRRGLWETQYFGPGTRLLVL.

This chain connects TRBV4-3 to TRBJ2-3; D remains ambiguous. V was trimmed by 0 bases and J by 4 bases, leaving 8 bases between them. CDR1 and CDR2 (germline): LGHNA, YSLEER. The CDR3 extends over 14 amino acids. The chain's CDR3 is CASSQDSGADTQYF. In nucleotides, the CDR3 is TGCGCCAGCAGCCAAGACTCCGGCGCAGATACGCAGTATTTT.

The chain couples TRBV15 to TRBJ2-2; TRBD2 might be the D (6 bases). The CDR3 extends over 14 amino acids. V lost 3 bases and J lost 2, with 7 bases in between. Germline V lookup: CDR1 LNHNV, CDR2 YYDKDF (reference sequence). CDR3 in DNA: TGTGCCACCAGCAGTAGCGGAAACACCGGGGAGCTGTTTTTT. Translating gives CATSSSGNTGELFF.

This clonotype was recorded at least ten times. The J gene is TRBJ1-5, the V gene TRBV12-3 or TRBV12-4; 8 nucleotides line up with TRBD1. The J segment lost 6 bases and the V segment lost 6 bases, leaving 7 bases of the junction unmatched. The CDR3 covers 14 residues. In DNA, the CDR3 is TGTGCCAGCAGCCCAACAGGGGGAGGTCAGCCCCAGCATTTT. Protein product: CASSPTGGGQPQHF.

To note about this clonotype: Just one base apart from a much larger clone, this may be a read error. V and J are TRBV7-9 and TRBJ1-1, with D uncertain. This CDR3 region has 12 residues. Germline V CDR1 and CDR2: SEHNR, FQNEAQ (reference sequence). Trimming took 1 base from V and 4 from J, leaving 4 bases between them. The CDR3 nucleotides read TGTGCCAGCAGCTTAGAGGCCACTGAAGCTTTCTTT. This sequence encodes CASSLEATEAFF.

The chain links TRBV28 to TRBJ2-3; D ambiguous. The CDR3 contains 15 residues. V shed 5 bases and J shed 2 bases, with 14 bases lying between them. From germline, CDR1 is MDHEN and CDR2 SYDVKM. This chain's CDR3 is CASSPPVGDTDTQYF. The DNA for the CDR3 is TGTGCCAGCAGTCCCCCGGTCGGCGACACAGATACGCAGTATTTT.

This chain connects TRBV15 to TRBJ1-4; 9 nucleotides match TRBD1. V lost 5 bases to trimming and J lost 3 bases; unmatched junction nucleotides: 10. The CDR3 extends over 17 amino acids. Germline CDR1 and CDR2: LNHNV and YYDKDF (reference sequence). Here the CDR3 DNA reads TGTGCCACCAGCGGCCAACAGGGGGCCTGGGCTAATGAAAAACTGTTTTTT. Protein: CATSGQQGAWANEKLFF.

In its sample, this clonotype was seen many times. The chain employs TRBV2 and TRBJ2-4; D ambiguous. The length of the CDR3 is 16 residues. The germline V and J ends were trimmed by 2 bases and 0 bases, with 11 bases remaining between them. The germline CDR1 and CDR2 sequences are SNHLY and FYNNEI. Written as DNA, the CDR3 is TGTGCCAGCAGTGAACTATCAAGGGTAGCCAAAAACATTCAGTACTTC. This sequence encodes CASSELSRVAKNIQYF.